This T cell receptor beta chain stems from a study of blood T cell repertoires in COVID-19. Across the whole study: Whether acute or convalescent, the COVID-19 samples came from the United States, Italy and Spain.

The ends lost 3 bases at V and 7 bases at J; junction bases unmatched: 8. Germline CDR1 KGHSH, CDR2 LQKENI. The CDR3 sequence is 14 residues long. Original analysis: It was from reference gene primer amplification that nucleated cell counts were estimated. Produced via immunoSEQ multiplex PCR; TCRdb's table is partial and in-frame only. Clonal size and the V and J genes are those of that table, whereas D and trimming came from the DNA. The sample carries 190,000 or so clones, about 85% recorded once. The sample holds one count of this clone. This TCR was sampled from a woman of 80 years or more with acute or convalescent COVID-19. Sequencing was carried out using peripheral blood. This chain joins TRBV18 and TRBJ1-1; 7 positions match TRBD1. In DNA, the CDR3 is TGTGCCAGCTCACCGACAGGGACTCTACGTGAAGCTTTCTTT. Protein product: CASSPTGTLREAFF.